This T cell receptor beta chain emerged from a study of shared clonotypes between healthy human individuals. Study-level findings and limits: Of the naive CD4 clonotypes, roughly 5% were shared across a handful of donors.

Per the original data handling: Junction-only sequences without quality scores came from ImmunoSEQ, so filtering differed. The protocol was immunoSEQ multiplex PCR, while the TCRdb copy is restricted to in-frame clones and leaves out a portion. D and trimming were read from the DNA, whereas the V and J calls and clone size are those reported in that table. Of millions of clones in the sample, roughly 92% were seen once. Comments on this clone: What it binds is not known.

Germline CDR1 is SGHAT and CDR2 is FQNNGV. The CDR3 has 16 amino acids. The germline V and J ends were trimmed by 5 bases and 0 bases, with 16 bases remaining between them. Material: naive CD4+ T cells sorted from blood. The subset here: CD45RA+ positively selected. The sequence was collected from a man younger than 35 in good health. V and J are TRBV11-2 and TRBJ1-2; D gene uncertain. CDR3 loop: CASSESGAPSNYGYTF. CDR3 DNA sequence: TGTGCCAGCAGCGAGTCGGGTGCGCCATCTAACTATGGCTACACCTTC.